The rows below give T cell receptor beta chains drawn from one sample of a study of T-cell reconstitution after alpha-beta-depleted transplantation in children. TCRdb called the PCR reads again in MiXCR, with one record for every CDR3 protein. This repertoire shows some 600,000 distinct CDR3 sequences, roughly 13% found once; its top ten account for 2.2%. Sequenced here: PBMCs, mostly from graft donor cells, sampled 360 days after TCRalphabeta/CD19-depleted stem cell transplant. The receptor set was obtained from a male patient aged 10-17 years who had a stem cell transplant for acute myeloid leukemia, so the T cells may come from the graft donor. CDR3s include the opening cysteine and the closing phenylalanine or tryptophan. The order of the fields is clone size, D gene, V gene, J gene, CDR3 protein, CDR3 DNA. D genes are given only for firm matches. Some rows mark clone size as missing; the rest say once, few, many or name a class of expanded clone.

few	.	TRBV4-3	TRBJ2-7	CASSQVVRREQYF	TGCGCCAGCAGCCAAGTCGTTCGGCGCGAGCAGTACTTC
many	TRBD1	TRBV7-3	TRBJ2-1	CASSSGPQGQGRNEQFF	TGTGCCAGCAGCTCAGGACCCCAAGGACAGGGGCGGAATGAGCAGTTCTTC
.	.	TRBV7-2	TRBJ2-3	CASSRQFTSTDTQYF	TGTGCCAGCAGCCGACAGTTTACTAGCACAGATACGCAGTATTTT
few	.	TRBV12-3/TRBV12-4	TRBJ2-2	CASSFGGSTGELFF	TGTGCCAGCAGTTTTGGGGGCTCCACCGGGGAGCTGTTTTTT
many	.	TRBV11-3	TRBJ2-1	CASSGAYNEQFF	TGTGCCAGCAGTGGGGCCTACAATGAGCAGTTCTTC
.	TRBD2	TRBV7-6	TRBJ2-7	CASSLALKGTSGHYEQYF	TGTGCCAGCAGCTTAGCGCTAAAAGGGACTAGCGGCCACTACGAGCAGTACTTC
.	.	TRBV21-1	TRBJ2-7	CASRQGDLYEQYF	TGTGCCAGTAGACAGGGGGATCTCTACGAGCAGTACTTC
.	.	TRBV6-4	TRBJ1-6	CASSRQTAAGRSYNSPLHF	TGTGCCAGCAGCCGACAAACGGCCGCGGGCAGGTCCTATAATTCACCCCTCCACTTT
.	.	TRBV6-2/TRBV6-3	TRBJ2-1	CASSRIRYNEQFF	TGTGCCAGCAGCCGCATCAGGTACAATGAGCAGTTCTTC
many	.	TRBV7-2	TRBJ2-1	CASTRGPAVNEQFF	TGTGCCAGCACCCGGGGTCCGGCGGTTAATGAGCAGTTCTTC
.	.	TRBV7-3	TRBJ2-1	CASSATYSSYNEQFF	TGTGCCAGCAGCGCCACTTATAGCTCCTACAATGAGCAGTTCTTC
few	.	TRBV6-2/TRBV6-3	TRBJ2-2	CASSYEGRRNTGELFF	TGTGCCAGCAGTTACGAGGGTCGCCGAAACACCGGGGAGCTGTTTTTT
many	.	TRBV12-3/TRBV12-4	TRBJ2-1	CASSLSLAYNEQFF	TGTGCCAGCAGCCTCAGTCTAGCCTACAATGAGCAGTTCTTC
many	.	TRBV7-2	TRBJ2-1	CASTPSVQQFF	TGTGCCAGCACCCCCAGCGTTCAGCAGTTCTTC
.	.	TRBV5-1	TRBJ2-3	CASSLDRLRTDTQYF	TGCGCCAGCAGCTTGGATCGGCTTCGCACAGATACGCAGTATTTT
.	.	TRBV28	TRBJ2-7	CASSLSGIGYEQYF	TGTGCCAGCAGTTTATCCGGGATAGGCTACGAGCAGTACTTC
many	TRBD2	TRBV12-3/TRBV12-4	TRBJ2-5	CASSLSGNGETQYF	TGTGCCAGCAGTTTAAGCGGGAATGGAGAGACCCAGTACTTC
few	TRBD2	TRBV5-1	TRBJ2-1	CASSPGTSGRANEQFF	TGCGCCAGCAGCCCAGGGACTAGCGGGAGGGCGAATGAGCAGTTCTTC
.	TRBD1	TRBV27	TRBJ2-7	CASSANRGLDGVISYEQYF	TGTGCCAGCAGTGCCAACAGGGGGCTTGACGGGGTTATCTCCTACGAGCAGTACTTC
.	TRBD2	TRBV7-6	TRBJ2-1	CASSPGLAGFSYNEQFF	TGTGCCAGCAGCCCGGGACTAGCGGGTTTCTCCTACAATGAGCAGTTCTTC
.	.	TRBV15	TRBJ1-1	CATSRDPGELNTEAFF	TGTGCCACCAGCAGAGATCCGGGCGAACTGAACACTGAAGCTTTCTTT
.	.	TRBV7-2	TRBJ2-3	CASSSRLRDTQYF	TGTGCCAGCAGCTCAAGACTACGAGATACGCAGTATTTT
.	.	TRBV24-1	TRBJ2-1	CATSEASSEQFF	TGTGCCACCAGTGAAGCGTCGAGTGAGCAGTTCTTC
.	.	TRBV18	TRBJ2-7	CASSLLTGSSSYEQYF	TGTGCCAGCTCACTATTAACAGGGTCCAGCTCCTACGAGCAGTACTTC
.	TRBD1	TRBV18	TRBJ1-4	CASSPPRLQGVNEKLFF	TGTGCCAGCTCACCACCGAGACTACAGGGGGTCAACGAAAAACTGTTTTTT
.	.	TRBV5-1	TRBJ2-7	CASSLAAALPYEQYF	TGCGCCAGCAGCTTGGCCGCAGCGTTACCCTACGAGCAGTACTTC
.	TRBD2	TRBV5-1	TRBJ2-7	CASSGGLAGDYEQYF	TGCGCCAGCAGCGGGGGACTAGCGGGAGATTACGAGCAGTACTTC
.	.	TRBV18	TRBJ2-7	CASSERDSGNSLNF	TGTGCCAGCTCAGAACGGGACTCAGGGAATTCTTTGAACTTC
.	.	TRBV6-2/TRBV6-3	TRBJ2-7	CASSYSPVAYEQYF	TGTGCCAGCAGTTACTCTCCCGTCGCCTACGAGCAGTACTTC
many	TRBD1	TRBV29-1	TRBJ2-7	CSVRQGVGNYEQYF	TGCAGCGTCCGGCAGGGGGTGGGAAACTACGAGCAGTACTTC